What follows describes a single T cell receptor (beta chain). The source of the sample is a study of shared clonotypes between healthy human individuals. This CDR3 contains 12 residues. The V gene's germline CDR1 is SQVTM and CDR2 ANQGSEA. Trimming removed 5 bases from V and 0 bases from J, with 5 bases in between. Only in-frame clones appear in the TCRdb table, and some are missing; sequencing was by immunoSEQ multiplex PCR. This repertoire shows some 300,000 clones, around four fifths found once; its top ten account for about 10%. The chain combines TRBV29-1 with TRBJ2-1; D unclear. The receptor was isolated from a man between 25 and 39 years old in good health. The sample taken for sequencing was memory CD4+ T cells sorted from blood. The subset: CD45RA-negative fraction. The CDR3 region has the DNA TGCAGCGTTAGTCGCTCCTACAATGAGCAGTTCTTC. The encoded protein is CSVSRSYNEQFF.